This TCR beta chain was identified during a study of vaccination and CD4 T cells after COVID-19. To note about this clonotype: Its antigen remains unknown.

Treatment described: approximately 10-day PBMC culture with coronavirus spike peptide pools or control peptides (ViraFEST assay). Pre-COVID-19 pandemic sampling (2011-2018) yielded the unexposed donor's CD4+ T cells. The Oncomine TCR Beta short-read assay sequenced DNA from cultured CD4+ T cells. One entry per CDR3 protein, called by TCRdb with MiXCR from the PCR reads. Of about 5,600 distinct CDR3 sequences in the sample, roughly 44% were seen once. The receptor was derived from a human donor in good health. The specimen was CD4+ T cells from blood, cultured in vitro.

The CDR3 coding sequence is TGTGCCAGCAGTGAAACTAGCGGGGGGGCAGATACGCAGTATTTT. Its protein is CASSETSGGADTQYF. The V and J genes are TRBV6-1 and TRBJ2-3; 13 nucleotides align to TRBD2. Trimming at V came to 2 bases and at J to 4 bases, leaving 0 bases not matched to a gene. The CDR3 runs 15 residues. Per the germline V gene, CDR1 is MNHNS and CDR2 is SASEGT.